This T cell receptor beta chain was found in a study of T cell responses to AZD1222 COVID-19 vaccine. The table came from immunoSEQ multiplex PCR; TCRdb's copy has only in-frame clones and leaves some out. In the table there are more than 100,000 clones, less than 90% of which are singletons. The CDR3 totals 12 residues. Germline V gene sequence: CDR1 SGHRS, CDR2 YFSETQ. V lost 5 bases to trimming and J lost 4 bases, with 9 bases between them. The genes are TRBV5-1 and TRBJ1-1; D is unclear. This receptor was obtained from an adult in good health. The source material was peripheral blood, sampled on day 0 of AZD1222 vaccination. CDR3 region: CASRHGPTEAFF. The CDR3 nucleotides read TGCGCCAGCAGACATGGACCCACTGAAGCTTTCTTT.